These 9 T cell receptor beta chains were all obtained from the same sample, sequenced in a study of a mutant IDH1 vaccine in newly diagnosed glioma. The time point was: baseline, week 1 (first vaccination visit). Treatment reported: pre-vaccination baseline after standard-of-care therapy. Repertoires were generated with immunoSEQ multiplex PCR, while TCRdb's copy carries only in-frame clones and drops some. The repertoire holds around 92,000 clones, with 70% to 90% as singletons. The source material was PBMCs, sampled from a glioma patient treated with radiotherapy, temozolomide or both. These receptors were obtained from a woman aged 45 to 65 with glioma.

This sequence joins TRBV6-1 and TRBJ2-2; D is ambiguous. Germline V CDR1 and CDR2: MNHNS, SASEGT. The CDR3 covers 13 residues. V was trimmed by 1 base and J by 8 bases, leaving 8 bases between them. CDR3 in amino acids: CASSEGWVGELFF. For the CDR3, the DNA is TGTGCCAGCAGTGAAGGATGGGTAGGGGAGCTGTTTTTT.

The chain combines TRBV5-5 with TRBJ1-1, with TRBD1 as a possible D gene (5 bases). V gave up 2 bases and J gave up 1 base, with 12 bases separating them. CDR1 and CDR2 from the germline V gene are SGHKS and YYEKEE (reference sequence). This CDR3 has 15 residues. CDR3 in amino acids: CASSFLVRANTEAFF. CDR3 in DNA: TGTGCCAGCAGCTTTCTGGTCAGGGCGAACACTGAAGCTTTCTTT.

The chain uses TRBV11-2 and TRBJ2-6; no reliable D call. Germline assignment: CDR1 SGHAT and CDR2 FQNNGV. The CDR3 consists of 16 residues. The V and J ends lost 0 bases and 0 bases respectively, with 6 bases between them. CDR3 region: CASSLDTHSGANVLTF. CDR3 DNA: TGTGCCAGCAGCTTAGATACACACTCTGGGGCCAACGTCCTGACTTTC.

The rearrangement links TRBV2 to TRBJ2-5, with TRBD1 matching 7 bases. V was pared by 4 bases and J by 5 bases, with 4 bases of the junction left unmatched. The germline V gene has CDR1 SNHLY and CDR2 FYNNEI. The CDR3 is 13 residues long. The CDR3, as DNA: TGTGCCAGCAGTGTTAGGGGGCAGGAGACCCAGTACTTC. It encodes CASSVRGQETQYF.

V and J are TRBV28 and TRBJ1-2, with D possibly TRBD1 on 6 matching bases. Looked up from germline, CDR1 is MDHEN and CDR2 is SYDVKM. V lost 6 bases and J lost 10, with 18 bases in between. This CDR3 is 13 amino acids long. The CDR3 DNA is TGTGCCAGCAGCCCCGGGACACTGCAGGACTACACCTTC. Its translation is CASSPGTLQDYTF.

V and J are TRBV6-6 and TRBJ1-1; D perhaps matches TRBD1 (6 bases). This CDR3 is 13 amino acids long. With 8 bases removed from V and 6 bases from J, the gap between germline ends came to 16 bases. CDR1 and CDR2 (germline): MNHNY, SVGAGI (reference sequence). The CDR3 DNA sequence: TGTGCCAGCGAGGGGGAGAGGACAGCTGAAGCTTTCTTT. Protein product: CASEGERTAEAFF.

The rearrangement uses TRBV5-6 and TRBJ2-1; tentatively, D is TRBD2 (6 bases). CDR3 length: 17 amino acids. The V end was cut by 0 bases, the J end by 0 bases, with 13 bases between. Germline CDR1 is SGHDT and CDR2 is YYEEEE. CDR3: CASSLEVGSGSYNEQFF. The CDR3 DNA reads as TGTGCCAGCAGCTTGGAGGTCGGGAGTGGCTCCTACAATGAGCAGTTCTTC.

The V call is TRBV5-5, the J call TRBJ2-5, with TRBD2 identical over 9 bases. The J segment lost 4 bases and the V segment lost 4 bases, leaving 11 bases of the junction unmatched. Germline V gives CDR1 SGHKS, CDR2 YYEKEE (reference sequence). This CDR3 is 16 amino acids long. The DNA of the CDR3 is TGTGCCAGCAGCGTTAGCGGGAGTTTTTATAGAGAGACCCAGTACTTC. Its translation is CASSVSGSFYRETQYF.

The rearrangement joins TRBV28 to TRBJ2-7; D is ambiguous. Germline V CDR1 and CDR2: MDHEN, SYDVKM. CDR3 length: 13 residues. V was clipped by 10 bases and J by 4 bases, with 17 bases between them. CDR3 amino acids: CATLGKEFYEQYF. The DNA of the CDR3 is TGTGCCACCTTAGGGAAGGAGTTTTACGAGCAGTACTTC.